This is a list of T cell receptor beta chains from one sample in a study of human T cells and chemical hapten exposure. Each CDR3 protein gets one entry after TCRdb re-called the RACE reads with MiXCR. There are 84,000 or so distinct CDR3 sequences in the sample; approximately 10% occur only once, and 2% to 2.5% lies in the top ten. This specimen was whole blood, taken in connection with sensitization to the hapten diphenylcyclopropenone (DPC). These receptor sequences come from a woman aged 25 to 39 with alopecia areata. Some clones in this sample may be carry-over from other donors' samples. Both conserved end residues are part of each CDR3. Each record gives: D gene, J gene, V gene, clone size, CDR3 length, CDR3 DNA, CDR3 protein. The D gene is left open where the match is weak. The size of a clone is reported for some rows only, either as once, few or many, or as a class for expanded clones.

TRBD1	TRBJ1-1	TRBV29-1	many	14	TGCAGCGTTAAAACGACAGGGTACGACACTGAAGCTTTCTTT	CSVKTTGYDTEAFF
NA	TRBJ1-5	TRBV7-2	many	13	TGTGCCAGCAGCTTAGCAGGAGATCAGCCCCAGCATTTT	CASSLAGDQPQHF
TRBD1	TRBJ1-1	TRBV4-1	NA	16	TGCGCCAGCAGCCATGGGGACAGGCGCATGAACACTGAAGCTTTCTTT	CASSHGDRRMNTEAFF
TRBD2	TRBJ2-1	TRBV29-1	NA	14	TGCAGCGTTGCCCCGGGAGGGCTAATCGGAGAGCAGTTCTTC	CSVAPGGLIGEQFF
NA	TRBJ1-5	TRBV21-1	NA	11	TGTGCCAGCAGCCGCCGGTTCCCCCAGCATTTT	CASSRRFPQHF
TRBD1	TRBJ1-2	TRBV9	few	15	TGTGCCAGCAGCGGACGACAGGGGTCTAACTATGGCTACACCTTC	CASSGRQGSNYGYTF
NA	TRBJ1-1	TRBV20-1	NA	14	TGCAGTGCCCGATTCCAGGCAGGGAACACTGAAGCTTTCTTT	CSARFQAGNTEAFF
NA	TRBJ2-7	TRBV23-1	few	16	TGCGCCAGCAGTCAACCCGCCCTAGGGGGGATACACGAGCAGTACTTC	CASSQPALGGIHEQYF
NA	TRBJ2-2	TRBV20-1	many	14	TGCAGTGCCCCCCGAGGGGAGAACACCGGGGAGCTGTTTTTT	CSAPRGENTGELFF
NA	TRBJ2-7	TRBV28	many	15	TGTGCCAGCAGTTTACCGGGATGGGGGGCGCGAGAGCAGTACTTC	CASSLPGWGAREQYF
NA	TRBJ1-2	TRBV19	many	14	TGTGCCAGTAGATCGGGACGGTTTAACTATGGCTACACCTTC	CASRSGRFNYGYTF
NA	TRBJ2-2	TRBV29-1	many	13	TGCAGCGTGGAACAGGGAATCACCGGGGAGCTGTTTTTT	CSVEQGITGELFF
NA	TRBJ2-7	TRBV7-2	few	15	TGTGCCAGCAGCCCAGGTCGGACAGCTTCCTACGAGCAGTACTTC	CASSPGRTASYEQYF
NA	TRBJ2-1	TRBV28	NA	16	TGTGCCAGCAGTCTAGCACCTATAAACTCCTACAATGAGCAGTTCTTC	CASSLAPINSYNEQFF
TRBD2	TRBJ2-2	TRBV12-3/TRBV12-4	NA	19	TGTGCCAGCAGTCCTCCAGGGACTAGCGGGGGCAAGAACACCGGGGAGCTGTTTTTT	CASSPPGTSGGKNTGELFF
TRBD1	TRBJ2-7	TRBV20-1	NA	13	TGCAGTGCTGCCAGACAGGGAAACCACGAGCAGTACTTC	CSAARQGNHEQYF
NA	TRBJ1-4	TRBV3-2	NA	13	TGTGCCAGCAGCCAATTCTGGGAACAGGTTCCGTTTTTT	CASSQFWEQVPFF
NA	TRBJ2-2	TRBV7-9	many	15	TGTGCCAGCAGACCTCAGGTTAAGTACACCGGGGAGCTGTTTTTT	CASRPQVKYTGELFF
TRBD1	TRBJ2-7	TRBV10-3	many	13	TGTGCCATCAGTAACAGGGGGTGGAACGAGCAGTACTTC	CAISNRGWNEQYF
NA	TRBJ2-3	TRBV7-9	many	15	TGTGCCAGCAGCTTAGTGCGGGGTAGCACAGATACGCAGTATTTT	CASSLVRGSTDTQYF
TRBD2	TRBJ2-1	TRBV29-1	many	14	TGCAGCGTCCTGGGGACTAGCGGGAGTAATGAGCAGTTCTTC	CSVLGTSGSNEQFF
NA	TRBJ2-7	TRBV5-5	few	15	TGTGCCAGCAGCTTGGTCCCTACAGGGTCCTACGAGCAGTACTTC	CASSLVPTGSYEQYF
NA	TRBJ2-7	TRBV20-1	few	14	TGCAGTGCCGTGGATGTAGCTGGGGCCTACGAGCAGTACTTC	CSAVDVAGAYEQYF
NA	TRBJ1-6	TRBV2	few	15	TGTGCCAGCAGTGAAGCGCGAGGGGAGAGCTCACCCCTCCACTTT	CASSEARGESSPLHF
TRBD1	TRBJ1-6	TRBV7-8	many	18	TGTGCCAGCAGCTTAGGTGCCAGGGGGCGAGAATATAATTCACCCCTCCACTTT	CASSLGARGREYNSPLHF
NA	TRBJ1-1	TRBV4-1	NA	13	TGCGCCAGCAGCCAAGTTCCGAACACTGAAGCTTTCTTT	CASSQVPNTEAFF
NA	TRBJ1-4	TRBV21-1	many	15	TGTGCCAGCAGCAAATGGGACAGTTTTGGAGAAAAACTGTTTTTT	CASSKWDSFGEKLFF
NA	TRBJ1-2	TRBV19	NA	12	TGTGCCAGTTCGTTCGGAAACTATGGCTACACCTTC	CASSFGNYGYTF
NA	TRBJ2-3	TRBV6-5	many	14	TGTGCCAGCAGTTACTTCACAGGGTCGGATACGCAGTATTTT	CASSYFTGSDTQYF
NA	TRBJ1-5	TRBV15	many	13	TGTGCCACCAGCTCTTTCCAGAATCAGCCCCAGCATTTT	CATSSFQNQPQHF
NA	TRBJ2-6	TRBV29-1	many	14	TGCAGCGTTCCCCAGGGCGTGGGGGCCAACGTCCTGACTTTC	CSVPQGVGANVLTF
TRBD1	TRBJ1-1	TRBV2	many	13	TGTGCCAGCAGGGACAGGCGGAACACTGAAGCTTTCTTT	CASRDRRNTEAFF
TRBD2	TRBJ2-5	TRBV7-2	few	16	TGTGCCAGCACCCCAGTAGCGGGGGGCGGCCAAGAGACCCAGTACTTC	CASTPVAGGGQETQYF
NA	TRBJ2-5	TRBV20-1	many	13	TGCAGTGCCCCTGGAGGGGCCCAAGAGACCCAGTACTTC	CSAPGGAQETQYF
TRBD2	TRBJ2-3	TRBV7-2	many	17	TGTGCCAGCAGCTTAGAGGTCCTAGCGGGCGTCACAGATACGCAGTATTTT	CASSLEVLAGVTDTQYF